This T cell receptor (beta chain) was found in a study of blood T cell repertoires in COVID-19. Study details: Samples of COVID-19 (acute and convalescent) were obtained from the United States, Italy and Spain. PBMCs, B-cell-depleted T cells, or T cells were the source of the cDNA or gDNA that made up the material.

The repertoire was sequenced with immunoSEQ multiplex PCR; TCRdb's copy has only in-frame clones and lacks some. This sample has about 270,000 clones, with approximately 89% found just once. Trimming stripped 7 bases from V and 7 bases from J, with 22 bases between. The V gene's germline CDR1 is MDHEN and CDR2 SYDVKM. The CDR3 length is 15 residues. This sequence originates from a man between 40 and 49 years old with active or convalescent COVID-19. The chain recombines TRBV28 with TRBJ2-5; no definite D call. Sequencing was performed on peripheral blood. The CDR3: CASMSAGEDRRTQYF. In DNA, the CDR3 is TGTGCCAGCATGTCGGCAGGTGAAGACCGGCGGACCCAGTACTTC.